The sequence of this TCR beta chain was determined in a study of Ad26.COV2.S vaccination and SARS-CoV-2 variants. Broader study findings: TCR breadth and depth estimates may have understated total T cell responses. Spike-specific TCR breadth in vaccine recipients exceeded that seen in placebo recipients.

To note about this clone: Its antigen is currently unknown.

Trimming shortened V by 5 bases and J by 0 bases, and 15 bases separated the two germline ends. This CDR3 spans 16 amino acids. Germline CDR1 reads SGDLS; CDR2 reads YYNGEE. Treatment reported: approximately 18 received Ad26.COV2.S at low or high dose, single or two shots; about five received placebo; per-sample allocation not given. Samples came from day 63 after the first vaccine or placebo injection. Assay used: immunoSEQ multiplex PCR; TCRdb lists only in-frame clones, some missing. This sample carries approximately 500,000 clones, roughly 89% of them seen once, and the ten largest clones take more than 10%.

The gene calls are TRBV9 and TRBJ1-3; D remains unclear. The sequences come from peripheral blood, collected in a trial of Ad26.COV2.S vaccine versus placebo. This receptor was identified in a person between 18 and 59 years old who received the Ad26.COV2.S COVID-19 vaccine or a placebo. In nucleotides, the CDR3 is TGTGCCAGCAGTCTTTCCAGGTCCTCCTCTGGAAACACCATATATTTT. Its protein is CASSLSRSSSGNTIYF.